These T cell receptor beta chains were read from a single sample in a study of Ad26.COV2.S vaccination and SARS-CoV-2 variants. This table comes from immunoSEQ multiplex PCR, and its TCRdb copy is limited to in-frame clones, with some not included. Of some 290,000 clones in the sample, approximately 80% were seen once. The material sequenced was peripheral blood, taken in a trial of Ad26.COV2.S vaccine versus placebo. The receptors were gathered from a person aged 18-65 years who received the Ad26.COV2.S COVID-19 vaccine or a placebo. The CDR3 runs from the conserved cysteine through the conserved F or W. A D gene is named only where the DNA matches it firmly. Where a row states a size, it is once, few, many or the class of an expanded clone; other rows omit it.

V	size	D	J	DNA	CDR3
TRBV5-6	.	TRBD2	TRBJ2-1	TGTGCCAGCAGCTCAAAGACATGGACTAGCGGGGGCAGTTACAATGAGCAGTTCTTC	CASSSKTWTSGGSYNEQFF
TRBV5-1	.	.	TRBJ1-4	TGCGCCAGCAGCCCCCTCGGGGCCCGCGAAAAACTGTTTTTT	CASSPLGAREKLFF
TRBV28	.	.	TRBJ1-2	TGTGCCAGCAGCCTCCGGTCTAACTATGGCTACACCTTC	CASSLRSNYGYTF
TRBV3-1/TRBV3-2	.	.	TRBJ1-3	TGTGCCAGCAGCCAAGTCCACACCGGGACGGCTGGAAACACCATATATTTT	CASSQVHTGTAGNTIYF
TRBV19	.	TRBD1	TRBJ2-3	TGTGCCAGTAGTCCCGGACAGGGAAGCCCCACAGATACGCAGTATTTT	CASSPGQGSPTDTQYF
TRBV24-1	.	TRBD1	TRBJ2-5	TGTGCCACCAGTGATTTCGGGACAGTCAAAGAGACCCAGTACTTC	CATSDFGTVKETQYF
TRBV5-1	.	.	TRBJ1-4	TGCGCCAGCAGCTTGGGTCAGCTTAATGAAAAACTGTTTTTT	CASSLGQLNEKLFF
TRBV5-4	once	TRBD2	TRBJ2-3	TGTGCCAGCAGCTCAACTAGCGGGGGGCGGGCAGATACGCAGTATTTT	CASSSTSGGRADTQYF
TRBV5-4	.	.	TRBJ2-7	TGTGCCAGCAGCCGATCGGGTGGAGACGAGCAGTACTTC	CASSRSGGDEQYF
TRBV18	few	.	TRBJ2-7	TGTGCCAGCTCACGTGACAGCTCTTACGAGCAGTACTTC	CASSRDSSYEQYF
TRBV2	.	.	TRBJ2-7	TGTGCCAGCGCTCGAACCCAGTACGAGCAGTACTTC	CASARTQYEQYF
TRBV19	.	.	TRBJ1-5	TGTGCCAGCACAGGGATTTACAATCAGCCCCAGCATTTT	CASTGIYNQPQHF
TRBV9	.	.	TRBJ1-1	TGTGCCAGCAGCGTAGAAATGGCAGGCACTGAAGCTTTCTTT	CASSVEMAGTEAFF
TRBV5-4	.	.	TRBJ1-1	TGTGCCAGCAGCTTGGTTCGGGGGAAGAACACTGAAGCTTTCTTT	CASSLVRGKNTEAFF
TRBV13	.	.	TRBJ1-2	TGTGCCAGCAGCCCTCCTTTATATGGCTACACCTTC	CASSPPLYGYTF
TRBV27	.	.	TRBJ1-5	TGTGCCAGCAGTTTCAGATGGGGGCAGCCCCAGCATTTT	CASSFRWGQPQHF
TRBV6-5	.	TRBD1	TRBJ2-7	TGTGCCAGCAGTAACCAGGGGGCGGACTACGAGCAGTACTTC	CASSNQGADYEQYF
TRBV19	.	.	TRBJ1-6	TGTGCCAGTAGTATTGGGCCTAATTCACCCCTCCACTTT	CASSIGPNSPLHF
TRBV5-1	few	.	TRBJ1-3	TGCGCCAGCAGCTTGGTGGCGGGATTTGGAAACACCATATATTTT	CASSLVAGFGNTIYF
TRBV29-1	many	.	TRBJ1-1	TGCAGCGCTACAACTTCAGGGCGGATGAACACTGAAGCTTTCTTT	CSATTSGRMNTEAFF
TRBV28	.	TRBD1	TRBJ2-1	TGTGCCAGCAGTTCAAGGGACAGGGGGCTAGTAGACTACAACAATGAGCAGTTCTTC	CASSSRDRGLVDYNNEQFF
TRBV10-2	.	TRBD2	TRBJ2-3	TGCGCCAGCAGTGATTTCGGCGGGGGGGTAAGCACAGATACGCAGTATTTT	CASSDFGGGVSTDTQYF
TRBV29-1	.	TRBD2	TRBJ2-5	TGCAGCGTTGAAGACGCCGAACTAGCGGGAGAGACCCAGTACTTC	CSVEDAELAGETQYF
TRBV30	.	.	TRBJ2-1	TGTGCCTGGAGTCCGGGGTCCTACAATGAGCAGTTCTTC	CAWSPGSYNEQFF
TRBV4-2	once	.	TRBJ1-2	TGTGCCAGCAGCCAGGAACGGGAGGAGGACTATGGCTACACCTTC	CASSQEREEDYGYTF
TRBV6-5	.	TRBD1	TRBJ1-1	TGTGCCAGCAGTACGGGACAGGGGATGAACACTGAAGCTTTCTTT	CASSTGQGMNTEAFF
TRBV27	.	.	TRBJ2-7	TGTGCCAGCAGACCATCCCTGACAGGTTCCCACGAGCAGTACTTC	CASRPSLTGSHEQYF
TRBV28	.	.	TRBJ1-4	TGTGCCAGCAGTTTCCAAGGGGGGCTCGGCGAAAAACTGTTTTTT	CASSFQGGLGEKLFF
TRBV7-2	.	TRBD2	TRBJ2-1	TGTGCCAGCAGCTTATCTGGGGGGGATTACAATGAGCAGTTCTTC	CASSLSGGDYNEQFF
TRBV6-5	.	.	TRBJ1-1	TGTGCCAGCAGGGTTGCAGAGAGCTCTGAAGCTTTCTTT	CASRVAESSEAFF